This T cell receptor beta chain was obtained from a study of cytomegalovirus exposure and HLA in healthy donors. Whole-study context: Samples from HLA-typed donors yielded about 85 million unique TCRs in an early data release.

Points on this clone: Its matching antigen is unknown.

Overall study results and limits: The authors listed 164 TCR beta chains as cytomegalovirus-associated. A later analysis found common viral pathogens apparently linked to several of the most significant clusters. Earlier findings revealed that most TCR beta V segments proved productive either about 87% or about 30% of the time.

CDR1 is SQVTM, CDR2 ANQGSEA, per germline. This CDR3 spans 15 amino acids. The V gene end was trimmed by 6 bases and the J gene end by 6 bases; junction bases not matched to a gene: 10. With 60 Vbeta and 13 Jbeta primers, the PCR was carried out. Clones were read by immunoSEQ multiplex PCR, and TCRdb kept only the in-frame ones, dropping some. The sample has 110,000 or so clones; 67% are singletons. Sequencing was performed on PBMCs. This TCR derives from a man between 18 and 29 years old in good health and CMV-seropositive. The chain joins TRBV29-1 to TRBJ1-4, with 10 bases identical to TRBD1. The chain's CDR3 is CSVTRQGATDEKLFF. The CDR3 bases are TGCAGCGTCACCAGACAGGGGGCGACGGATGAAAAACTGTTTTTT.